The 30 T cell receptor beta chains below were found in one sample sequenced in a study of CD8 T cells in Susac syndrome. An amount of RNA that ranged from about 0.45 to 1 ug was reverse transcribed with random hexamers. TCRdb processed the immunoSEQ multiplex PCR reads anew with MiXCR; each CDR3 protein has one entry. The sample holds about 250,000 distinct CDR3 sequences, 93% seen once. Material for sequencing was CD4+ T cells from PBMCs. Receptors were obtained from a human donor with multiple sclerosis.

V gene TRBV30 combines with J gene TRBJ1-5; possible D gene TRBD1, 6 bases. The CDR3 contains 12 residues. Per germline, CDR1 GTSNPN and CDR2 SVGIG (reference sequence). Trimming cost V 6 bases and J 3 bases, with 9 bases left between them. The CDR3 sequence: CACGQSNQPQHF. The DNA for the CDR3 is TGTGCCTGCGGACAGTCCAATCAGCCCCAGCATTTT.

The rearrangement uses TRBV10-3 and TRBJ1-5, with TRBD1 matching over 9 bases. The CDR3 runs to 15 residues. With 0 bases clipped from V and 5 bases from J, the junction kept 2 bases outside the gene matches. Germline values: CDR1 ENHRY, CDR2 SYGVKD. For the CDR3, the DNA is TGTGCCATCAGTGAGTCGGGACAGGGTGATCAGCCCCAGCATTTT. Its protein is CAISESGQGDQPQHF.

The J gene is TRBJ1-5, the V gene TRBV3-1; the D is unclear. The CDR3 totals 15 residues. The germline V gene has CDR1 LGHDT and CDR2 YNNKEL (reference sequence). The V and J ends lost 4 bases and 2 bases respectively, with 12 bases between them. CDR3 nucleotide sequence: TGTGCCAGCAGCCTTTCATCCGGGGGCAATCAGCCCCAGCATTTT. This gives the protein CASSLSSGGNQPQHF.

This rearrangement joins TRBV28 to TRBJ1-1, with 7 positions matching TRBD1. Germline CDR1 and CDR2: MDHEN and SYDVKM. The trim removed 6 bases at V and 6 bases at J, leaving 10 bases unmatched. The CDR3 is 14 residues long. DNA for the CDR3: TGTGCCAGCAGACCGAGGGGGCGATTACCTGAAGCTTTCTTT. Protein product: CASRPRGRLPEAFF. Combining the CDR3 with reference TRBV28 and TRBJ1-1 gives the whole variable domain DVKVTQSSRYLVKRTGEKVFLECVQDMDHENMFWYRQDPGLGLRLIYFSYDVKMKEKGDIPEGYSVSREKKERFSLILESASTNQTSMYLCASRPRGRLPEAFFGQGTRLTVV.

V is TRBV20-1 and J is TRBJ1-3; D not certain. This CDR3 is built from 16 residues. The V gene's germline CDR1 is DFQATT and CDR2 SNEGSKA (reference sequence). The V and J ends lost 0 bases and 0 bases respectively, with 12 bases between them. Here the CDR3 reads CSARDGAEPSGNTIYF. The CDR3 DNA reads TGCAGTGCTAGAGATGGCGCGGAACCCTCTGGAAACACCATATATTTT.

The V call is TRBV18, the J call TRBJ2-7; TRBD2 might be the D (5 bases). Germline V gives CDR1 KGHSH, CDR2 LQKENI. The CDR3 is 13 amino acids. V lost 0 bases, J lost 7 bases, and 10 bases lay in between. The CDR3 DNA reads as TGTGCCAGCTCACCACCGGTGAGGGCAGAGCAGTACTTC. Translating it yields CASSPPVRAEQYF. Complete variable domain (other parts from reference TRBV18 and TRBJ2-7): NAGVMQNPRHLVRRRGQEARLRCSPMKGHSHVYWYRQLPEEGLKFMVYLQKENIIDESGMPKERFSAEFPKEGPSILRIQQVVRGDSAAYFCASSPPVRAEQYFGPGTRLTVT.

DNA for the CDR3: TGCGCCAGCAGCCAAGAGATCGTGGAAAAACTGTTTTTT. This sequence encodes CASSQEIVEKLFF. The gene calls are TRBV4-1 and TRBJ1-4, with D unresolved. CDR1 is MGHRA and CDR2 is YSYEKL in the germline V gene. There are 13 residues in the CDR3. V was pared by 0 bases and J by 8 bases, with 7 bases between.

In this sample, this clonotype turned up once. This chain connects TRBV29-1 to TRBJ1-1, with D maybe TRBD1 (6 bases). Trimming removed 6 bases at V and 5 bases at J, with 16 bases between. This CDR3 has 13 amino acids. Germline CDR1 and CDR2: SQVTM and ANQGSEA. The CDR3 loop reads CSVSRDTGTEAFF. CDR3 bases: TGCAGCGTCTCCCGGGACACCGGGACTGAAGCTTTCTTT.

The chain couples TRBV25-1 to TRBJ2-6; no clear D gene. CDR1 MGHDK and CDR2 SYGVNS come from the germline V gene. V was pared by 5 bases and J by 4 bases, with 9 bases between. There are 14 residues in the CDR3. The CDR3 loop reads CASSRDLGANVLTF. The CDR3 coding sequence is TGTGCCAGCAGTCGAGACCTGGGGGCCAACGTCCTGACTTTC.

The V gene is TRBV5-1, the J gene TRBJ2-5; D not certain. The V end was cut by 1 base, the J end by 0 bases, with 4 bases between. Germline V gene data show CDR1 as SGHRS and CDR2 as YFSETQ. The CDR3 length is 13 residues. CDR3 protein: CASSLRDQETQYF. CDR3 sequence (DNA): TGCGCCAGCAGCTTGAGGGACCAAGAGACCCAGTACTTC.

CDR3 DNA: TGTGCCAGCAGCTTAACAGCGGGAGGGCCCAATGAGCAGTTCTTC. Translation: CASSLTAGGPNEQFF. J is TRBJ2-1 and V is TRBV7-2; 10 nucleotides align to TRBD2. Germline-derived CDR1 and CDR2 are SGHTA and FQGNSA. Unmatched junction bases numbered 4, after V lost 2 bases and J lost 6 bases. The CDR3 is 15 residues long.

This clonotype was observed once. The CDR3 is CASSNRGGTGELFF. CDR3 in DNA: TGTGCCAGTTCGAACAGGGGTGGCACCGGGGAGCTGTTTTTT. The chain is built from TRBV2 and TRBJ2-2; 7 bases match TRBD1. Unmatched junction bases numbered 8, after V lost 9 bases and J lost 4 bases. Per the germline V gene, CDR1 is SNHLY and CDR2 is FYNNEI. This CDR3 spans 14 amino acids. The full variable domain, rest sourced from reference TRBV2 and TRBJ2-2, is EPEVTQTPSHQVTQMGQEVILRCVPISNHLYFYWYRQILGQKVEFLVSFYNNEISEKSEIFDDQFSVERPDGSNFTLKIRSTKLEDSAMYFCASSNRGGTGELFFGEGSRLTVL.

DNA for the CDR3: TGTGCCAGCACCCTGGGAGTAGCCGGGAGCATGAACACTGAAGCTTTCTTT. Translating gives CASTLGVAGSMNTEAFF. This chain joins TRBV28 and TRBJ1-1; D ambiguous. This CDR3 is 17 amino acids long. CDR1 MDHEN and CDR2 SYDVKM come from the germline V gene. V lost 7 bases and J 0 bases, leaving 21 bases between the germline ends.

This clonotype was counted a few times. The CDR3 region has the DNA TGTGCCAGCAGTTACTTGGGTCAGCCCCAGCATTTT. This sequence encodes CASSYLGQPQHF. The V and J genes are TRBV6-5 and TRBJ1-5; D gene uncertain. Looked up from germline, CDR1 is MNHEY and CDR2 is SVGAGI. The CDR3 is made up of 12 amino acids. V lost 1 base and J lost 6, with 4 bases in between.

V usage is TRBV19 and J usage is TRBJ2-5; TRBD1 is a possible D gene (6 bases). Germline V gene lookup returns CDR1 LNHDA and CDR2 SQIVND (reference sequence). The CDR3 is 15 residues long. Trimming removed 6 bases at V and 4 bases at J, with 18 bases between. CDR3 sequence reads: CASRKGQSFGETQYF. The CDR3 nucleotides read TGTGCCAGTAGAAAGGGACAATCGTTCGGAGAGACCCAGTACTTC. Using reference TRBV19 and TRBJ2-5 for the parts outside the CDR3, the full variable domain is DGGITQSPKYLFRKEGQNVTLSCEQNLNHDAMYWYRQDPGQGLRLIYYSQIVNDFQKGDIAEGYSVSREKKESFPLTVTSAQKNPTAFYLCASRKGQSFGETQYFGPGTRLLVL.

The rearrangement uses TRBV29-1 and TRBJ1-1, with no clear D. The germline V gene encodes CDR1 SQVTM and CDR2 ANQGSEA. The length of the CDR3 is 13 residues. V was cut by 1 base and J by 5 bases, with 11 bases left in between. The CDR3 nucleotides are TGCAGCGTTGAAGCACGGAGGCAAACTGAAGCTTTCTTT. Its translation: CSVEARRQTEAFF.

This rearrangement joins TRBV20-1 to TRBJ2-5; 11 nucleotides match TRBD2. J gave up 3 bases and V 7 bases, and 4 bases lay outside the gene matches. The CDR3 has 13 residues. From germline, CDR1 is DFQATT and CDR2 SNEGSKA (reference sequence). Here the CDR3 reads CSVPGLAEETQYF. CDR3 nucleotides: TGCAGTGTCCCGGGACTAGCGGAAGAGACCCAGTACTTC.

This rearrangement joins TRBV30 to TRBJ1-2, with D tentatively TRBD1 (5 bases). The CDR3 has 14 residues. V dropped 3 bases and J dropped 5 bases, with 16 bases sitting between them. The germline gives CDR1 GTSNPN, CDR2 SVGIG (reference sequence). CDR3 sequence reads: CAWSEPWTRYGYTF. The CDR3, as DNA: TGTGCCTGGAGCGAACCCTGGACAAGATATGGCTACACCTTC.

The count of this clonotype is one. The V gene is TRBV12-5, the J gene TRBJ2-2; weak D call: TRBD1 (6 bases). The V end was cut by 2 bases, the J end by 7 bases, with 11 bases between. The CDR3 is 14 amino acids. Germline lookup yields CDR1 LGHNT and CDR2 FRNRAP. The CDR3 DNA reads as TGTGCTAGTGGTTTGCAGGGGCTAGGCGGGGAGCTGTTTTTT. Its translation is CASGLQGLGGELFF.

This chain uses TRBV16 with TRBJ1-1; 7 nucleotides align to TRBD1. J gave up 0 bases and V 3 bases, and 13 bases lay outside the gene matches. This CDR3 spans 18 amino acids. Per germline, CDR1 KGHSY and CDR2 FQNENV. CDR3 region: CASSQGLNRGPMNTEAFF. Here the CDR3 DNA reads TGTGCCAGCAGCCAGGGGTTAAACAGGGGTCCCATGAACACTGAAGCTTTCTTT.

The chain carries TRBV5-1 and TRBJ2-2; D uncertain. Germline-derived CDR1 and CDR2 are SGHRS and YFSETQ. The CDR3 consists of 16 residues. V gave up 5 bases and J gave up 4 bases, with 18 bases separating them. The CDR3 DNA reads TGCGCCAGCAGATCTCCGGCAGCAAGTCCCACCGGGGAGCTGTTTTTT. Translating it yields CASRSPAASPTGELFF.

CDR3 nucleotides: TGTGCCAGCAGCTCCGTCCGGGGGACCGGGGAGCTGTTTTTT. Its translation: CASSSVRGTGELFF. The chain carries TRBV11-3 and TRBJ2-2; tentatively, D is TRBD2 (6 bases). Germline loops: CDR1 SGHNT, CDR2 YENEEA. The CDR3 consists of 14 residues. Trimming removed 4 bases at V and 5 bases at J, with 11 bases between.

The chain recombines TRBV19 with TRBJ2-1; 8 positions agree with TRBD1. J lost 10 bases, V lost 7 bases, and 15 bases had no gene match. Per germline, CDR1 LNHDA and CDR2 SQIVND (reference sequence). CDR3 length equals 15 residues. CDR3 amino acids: CASNSFGTGPIEQFF. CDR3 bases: TGTGCCAGTAACAGTTTCGGGACAGGTCCAATAGAGCAGTTCTTC.

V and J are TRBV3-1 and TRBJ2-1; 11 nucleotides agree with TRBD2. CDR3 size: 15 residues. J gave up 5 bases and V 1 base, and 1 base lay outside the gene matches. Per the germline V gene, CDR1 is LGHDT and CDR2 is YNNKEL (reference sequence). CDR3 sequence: CASSQVAGGNNEQFF. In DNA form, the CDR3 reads TGTGCCAGCAGCCAAGTAGCGGGGGGGAACAATGAGCAGTTCTTC.

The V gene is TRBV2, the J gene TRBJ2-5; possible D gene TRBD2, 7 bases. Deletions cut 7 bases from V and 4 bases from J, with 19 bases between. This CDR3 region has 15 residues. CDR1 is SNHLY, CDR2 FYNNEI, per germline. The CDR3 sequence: CASIKIGGGLETQYF. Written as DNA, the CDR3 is TGTGCCAGCATTAAAATAGGGGGGGGCCTAGAGACCCAGTACTTC.

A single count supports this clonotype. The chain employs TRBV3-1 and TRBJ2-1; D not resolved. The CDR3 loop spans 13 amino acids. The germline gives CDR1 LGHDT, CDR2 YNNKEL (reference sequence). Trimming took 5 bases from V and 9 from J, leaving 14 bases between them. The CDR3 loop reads CASSFRTAGEQFF. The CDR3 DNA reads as TGTGCCAGCAGCTTCCGGACGGCAGGTGAGCAGTTCTTC.

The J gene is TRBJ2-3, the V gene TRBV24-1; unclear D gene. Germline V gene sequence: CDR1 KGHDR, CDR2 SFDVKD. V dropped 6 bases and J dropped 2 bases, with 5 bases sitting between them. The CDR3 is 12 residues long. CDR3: CATSTTTDTQYF. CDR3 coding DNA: TGTGCCACCAGTACCACCACAGATACGCAGTATTTT.

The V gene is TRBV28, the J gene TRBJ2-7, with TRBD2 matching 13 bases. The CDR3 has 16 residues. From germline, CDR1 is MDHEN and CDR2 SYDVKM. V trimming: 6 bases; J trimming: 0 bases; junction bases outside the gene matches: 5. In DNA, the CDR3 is TGTGCCAGCAGGGGACTAGCGGGGCCCTCCTCCTACGAGCAGTACTTC. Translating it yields CASRGLAGPSSYEQYF.

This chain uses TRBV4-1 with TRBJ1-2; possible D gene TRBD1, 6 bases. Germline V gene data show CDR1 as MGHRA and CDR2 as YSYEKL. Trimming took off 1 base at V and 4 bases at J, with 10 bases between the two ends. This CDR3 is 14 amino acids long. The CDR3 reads CASSQVEGGYGYTF. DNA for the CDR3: TGCGCCAGCAGCCAAGTCGAGGGGGGCTATGGCTACACCTTC.

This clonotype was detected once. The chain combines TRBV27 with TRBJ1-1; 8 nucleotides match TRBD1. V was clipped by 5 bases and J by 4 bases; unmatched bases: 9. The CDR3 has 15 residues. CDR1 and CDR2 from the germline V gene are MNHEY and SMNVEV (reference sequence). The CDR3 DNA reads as TGTGCCAGCAGTCTTACACCAGGGGGCCGCACTGAAGCTTTCTTT. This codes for CASSLTPGGRTEAFF.